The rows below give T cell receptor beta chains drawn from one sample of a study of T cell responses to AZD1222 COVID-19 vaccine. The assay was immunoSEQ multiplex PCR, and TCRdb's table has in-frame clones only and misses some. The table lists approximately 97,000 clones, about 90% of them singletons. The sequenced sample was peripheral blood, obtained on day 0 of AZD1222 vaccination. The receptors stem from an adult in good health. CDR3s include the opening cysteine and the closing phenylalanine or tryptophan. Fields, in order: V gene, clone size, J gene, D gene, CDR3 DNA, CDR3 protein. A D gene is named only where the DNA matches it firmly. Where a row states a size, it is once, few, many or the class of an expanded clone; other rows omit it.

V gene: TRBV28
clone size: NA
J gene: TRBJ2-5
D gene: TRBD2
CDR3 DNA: TGTGCCAGCAGTCCAGCCCGGACTAGCGGGAGTGGGTACCAAGAGACCCAGTACTTC
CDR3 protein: CASSPARTSGSGYQETQYF

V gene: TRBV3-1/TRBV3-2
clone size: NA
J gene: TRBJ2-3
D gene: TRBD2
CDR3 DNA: TGTGCCAGCAGCCAAGCAGGGACTAACCTGATCACAGATACGCAGTATTTT
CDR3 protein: CASSQAGTNLITDTQYF

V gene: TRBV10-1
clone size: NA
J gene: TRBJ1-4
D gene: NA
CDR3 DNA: TGCGCCAGCAGAGGGGCAGTAAATGAAAAACTGTTTTTT
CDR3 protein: CASRGAVNEKLFF

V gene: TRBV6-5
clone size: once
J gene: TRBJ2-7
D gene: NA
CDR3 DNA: TGTGCCACCCGCTGGGCCTCCAGCTCCTACGAGCAGTACTTC
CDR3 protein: CATRWASSSYEQYF

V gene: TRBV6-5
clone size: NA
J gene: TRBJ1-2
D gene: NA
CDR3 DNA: TGTGCCAGCAGTTACCAACATATTAACTATGGCTACACCTTC
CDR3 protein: CASSYQHINYGYTF

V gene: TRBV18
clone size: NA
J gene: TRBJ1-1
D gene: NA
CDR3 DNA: TGTGCCAGCTCATCTGTTGCCATTAGGACCTCGAACACTGAAGCTTTCTTT
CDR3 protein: CASSSVAIRTSNTEAFF

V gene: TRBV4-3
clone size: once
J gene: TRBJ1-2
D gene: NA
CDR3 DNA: TGCGCCAGCAGCCAAGCTTGGGGAGACTATGGCTACACCTTC
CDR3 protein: CASSQAWGDYGYTF

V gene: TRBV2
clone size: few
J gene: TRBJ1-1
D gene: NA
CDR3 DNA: TGTGCCAGCAGGCTCTCGGCAGGCGTTAACACTGAAGCTTTCTTT
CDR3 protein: CASRLSAGVNTEAFF

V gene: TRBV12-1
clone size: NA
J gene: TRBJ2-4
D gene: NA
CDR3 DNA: TGTGCCAGCAGCTTTAATCCGTCGGGAGGGCCAGAAAACATTCAGTACTTC
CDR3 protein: CASSFNPSGGPENIQYF

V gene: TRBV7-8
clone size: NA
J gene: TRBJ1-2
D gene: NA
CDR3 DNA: TGTGCCAGCACCGCCGGGACACCGACCTTTAACTATGGCTACACCTTC
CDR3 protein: CASTAGTPTFNYGYTF

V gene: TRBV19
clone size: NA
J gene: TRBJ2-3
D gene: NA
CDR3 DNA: TGTGCCAGTAGTATCCGGGAATCTAATACGCAGTATTTT
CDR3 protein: CASSIRESNTQYF

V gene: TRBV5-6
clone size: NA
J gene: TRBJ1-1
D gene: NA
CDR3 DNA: TGTGCCAGCAGCTTACGTTTGACAGGACCGACGGAAGCTTTCTTT
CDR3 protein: CASSLRLTGPTEAFF

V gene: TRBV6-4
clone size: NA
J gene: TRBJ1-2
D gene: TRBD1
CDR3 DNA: TGTGCCAGCAGAGGACCCCCGGGACAGGGACATGGCTACACCTTC
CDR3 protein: CASRGPPGQGHGYTF

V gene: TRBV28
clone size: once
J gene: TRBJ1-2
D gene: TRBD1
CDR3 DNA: TGTGCCAGCAGTTTCATACAGGGGGGCTATGGCTACACCTTC
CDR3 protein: CASSFIQGGYGYTF

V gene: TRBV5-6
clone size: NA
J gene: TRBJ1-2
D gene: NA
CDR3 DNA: TGTGCCAGCAGCCCGGTGCAGGAGTTCTATGGCTACACCTTC
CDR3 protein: CASSPVQEFYGYTF

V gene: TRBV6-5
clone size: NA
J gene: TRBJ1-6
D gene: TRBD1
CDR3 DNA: TGTGCCAGCAGCTGGGACAGTAGTAATTCACCCCTCCACTTT
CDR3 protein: CASSWDSSNSPLHF

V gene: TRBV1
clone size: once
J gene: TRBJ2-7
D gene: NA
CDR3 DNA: TGCACCAGCAGCCGGGACAGGGGGTACGAGCAGTACTTC
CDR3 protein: CTSSRDRGYEQYF

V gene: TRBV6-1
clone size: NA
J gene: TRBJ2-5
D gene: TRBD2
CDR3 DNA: TGTGCCAGCAGTGAACTAGCGGGGGGCCAAGAGACCCAGTACTTC
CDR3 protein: CASSELAGGQETQYF

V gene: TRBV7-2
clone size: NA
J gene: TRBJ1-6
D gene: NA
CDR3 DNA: TGTGCCAGCAGCGTAAACCGGGAGATATACCACTTT
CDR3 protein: CASSVNREIYHF

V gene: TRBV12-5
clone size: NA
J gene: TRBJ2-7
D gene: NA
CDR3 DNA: TGTGCTAGTGGAGAACTCCTATCCGGGACAGAGCAGTACTTC
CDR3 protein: CASGELLSGTEQYF

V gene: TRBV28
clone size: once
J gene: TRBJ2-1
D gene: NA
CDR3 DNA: TGTGCCAGCAGCCTAACAGGGTACAATGAGCAGTTCTTC
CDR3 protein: CASSLTGYNEQFF

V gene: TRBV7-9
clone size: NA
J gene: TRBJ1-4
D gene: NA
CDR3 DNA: TGTGCCAGCAGCTTGTTTCTGGCTAATGAAAAACTGTTTTTT
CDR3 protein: CASSLFLANEKLFF

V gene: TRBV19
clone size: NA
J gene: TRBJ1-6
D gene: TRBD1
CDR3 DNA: TGTGCCAGTAGTACGACTTCCAGGGGGCTAGGTAATTCACCCCTCCACTTT
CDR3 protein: CASSTTSRGLGNSPLHF

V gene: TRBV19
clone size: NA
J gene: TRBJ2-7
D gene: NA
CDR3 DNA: TGTGCCAGTAGCCAGAGGAGGGGTATGTGGTCCTACGAGCAGTACTTC
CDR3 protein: CASSQRRGMWSYEQYF

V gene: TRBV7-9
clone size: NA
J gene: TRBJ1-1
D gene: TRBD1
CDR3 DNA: TGTGCCAGCAGCCCTAGGACAGGAAGCATGAACACTGAAGCTTTCTTT
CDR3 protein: CASSPRTGSMNTEAFF

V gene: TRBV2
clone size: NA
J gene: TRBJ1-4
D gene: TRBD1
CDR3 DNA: TGTGCCAGTAACCGGGACAGGGGAACTAATGAAAAACTGTTTTTT
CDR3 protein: CASNRDRGTNEKLFF

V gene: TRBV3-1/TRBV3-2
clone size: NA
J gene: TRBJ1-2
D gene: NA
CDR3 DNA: TGTGCCAGCAGCCAGGAAGGGAACTATGGCTACACCTTC
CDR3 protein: CASSQEGNYGYTF

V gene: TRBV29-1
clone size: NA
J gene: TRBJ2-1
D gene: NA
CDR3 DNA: TGCAGCGTTGGGAGGAATACCTACAATGAGCAGTTCTTC
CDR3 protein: CSVGRNTYNEQFF

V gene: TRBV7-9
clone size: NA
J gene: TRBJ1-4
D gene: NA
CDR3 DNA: TGTGCCAGCAGCTCTAGTTCGGGCGCGCGAAAACTGTTTTTT
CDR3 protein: CASSSSSGARKLFF

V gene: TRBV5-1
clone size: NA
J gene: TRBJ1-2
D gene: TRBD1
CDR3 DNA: TGCGCCAGCAGCGACCAAGGGACAGGGGGATATGGCTACACCTTC
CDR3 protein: CASSDQGTGGYGYTF

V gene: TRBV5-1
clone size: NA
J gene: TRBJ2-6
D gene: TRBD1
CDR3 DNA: TGCGCCAGCAGCTCCACAGGGGTCTCTGGGGCCAACGTCCTGACTTTC
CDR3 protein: CASSSTGVSGANVLTF

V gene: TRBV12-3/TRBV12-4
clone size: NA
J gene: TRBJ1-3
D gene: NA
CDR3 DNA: TGTGCCAGCAGTTTTCACTCTGGAAACACCATATATTTT
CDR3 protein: CASSFHSGNTIYF

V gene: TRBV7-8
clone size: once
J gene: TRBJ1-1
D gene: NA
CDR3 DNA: TGTGCCAGCAGCTTAGGGGATCTCCCTGAAGCTTTCTTT
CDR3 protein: CASSLGDLPEAFF

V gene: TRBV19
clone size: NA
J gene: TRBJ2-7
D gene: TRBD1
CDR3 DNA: TGTGCCAGTAGTGTAAAGACAGGGTCCTACGAGCAGTACTTC
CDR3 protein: CASSVKTGSYEQYF

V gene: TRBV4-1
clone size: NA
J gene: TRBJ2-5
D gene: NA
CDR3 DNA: TGCGCCAGCAGCCAACGACCAGGGTCCGGGGCAGAGACCCAGTACTTC
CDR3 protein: CASSQRPGSGAETQYF

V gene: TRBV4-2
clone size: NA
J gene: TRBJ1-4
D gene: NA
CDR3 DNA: TGTGCCAGCAGCCACCAACAGGGATGGGATGAAAAACTGTTTTTT
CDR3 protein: CASSHQQGWDEKLFF

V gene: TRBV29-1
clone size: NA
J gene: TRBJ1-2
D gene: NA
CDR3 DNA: TGCAGCGTTGACCCTCAAGGGGCAGGGAGTCGCTATGGCTACACCTTC
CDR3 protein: CSVDPQGAGSRYGYTF

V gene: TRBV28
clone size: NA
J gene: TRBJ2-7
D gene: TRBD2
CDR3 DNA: TGTGCCAGCAGTCGACTAGCGGGAGAAGACGAGCAGTACTTC
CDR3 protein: CASSRLAGEDEQYF

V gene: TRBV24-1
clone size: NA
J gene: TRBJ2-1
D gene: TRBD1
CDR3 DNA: TGTGCCACCGCCAACAGGGGGCAGGAGCAGTTCTTC
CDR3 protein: CATANRGQEQFF

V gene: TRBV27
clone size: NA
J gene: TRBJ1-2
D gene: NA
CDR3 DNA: TGTGCCAGCAGTCCTGATGGGGGGGGCTTCTATGGCTACACCTTC
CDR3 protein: CASSPDGGGFYGYTF

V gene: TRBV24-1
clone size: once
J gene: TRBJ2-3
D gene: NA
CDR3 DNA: TGTGCCACCAGTGGACTAACCACAGATACGCAGTATTTT
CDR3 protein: CATSGLTTDTQYF

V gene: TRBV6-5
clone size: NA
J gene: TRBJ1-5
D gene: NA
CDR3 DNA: TGTGCCAGCAGTAACGAGGGGCAGCCCCAGCATTTT
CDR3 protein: CASSNEGQPQHF

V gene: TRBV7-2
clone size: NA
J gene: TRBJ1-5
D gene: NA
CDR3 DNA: TGTGCCAGCAGCCCCGACGGTAACAATCAGCCCCAGCATTTT
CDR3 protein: CASSPDGNNQPQHF

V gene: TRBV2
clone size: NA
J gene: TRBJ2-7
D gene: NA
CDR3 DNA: TGTGCCAGTAGTACTAGGAGATTGGTCTCCTACGAGCAGTACTTC
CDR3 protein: CASSTRRLVSYEQYF

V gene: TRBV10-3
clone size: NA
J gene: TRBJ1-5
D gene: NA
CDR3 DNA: TGTGCCATCAGTGAAGCGGGAGGGGTATTGAGCAATCAGCCCCAGCATTTT
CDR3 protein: CAISEAGGVLSNQPQHF

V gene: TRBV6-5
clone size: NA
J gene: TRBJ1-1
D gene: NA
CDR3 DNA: TGTGCCAGCAGCACACTACAGAACACTGAAGCTTTCTTT
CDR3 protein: CASSTLQNTEAFF

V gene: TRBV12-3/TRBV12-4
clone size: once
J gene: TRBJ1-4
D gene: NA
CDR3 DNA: TGTGCCAGCAGTTTTCTTGCGGGGGAAAAACTGTTTTTT
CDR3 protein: CASSFLAGEKLFF

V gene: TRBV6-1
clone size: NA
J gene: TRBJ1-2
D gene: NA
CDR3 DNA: TGTGCCAGCAGTGAAGCTCGCCAGACAACCTCTCGTCGTGGCTACACCTTC
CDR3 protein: CASSEARQTTSRRGYTF

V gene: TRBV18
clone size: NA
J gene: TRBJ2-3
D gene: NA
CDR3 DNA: TGTGCCAGCTCACCACCGGTCCGCACAGATACGCAGTATTTT
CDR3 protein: CASSPPVRTDTQYF

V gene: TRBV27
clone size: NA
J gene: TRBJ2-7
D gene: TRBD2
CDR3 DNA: TGTGCCACCCGGGAGGGTACAGGTCCCTACGAGCAGTACTTC
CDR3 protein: CATREGTGPYEQYF

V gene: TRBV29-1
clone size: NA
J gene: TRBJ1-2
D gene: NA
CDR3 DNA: TGCAGCGTTGGGCCCCTCGGGTCCTATGGCTACACCTTC
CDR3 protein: CSVGPLGSYGYTF

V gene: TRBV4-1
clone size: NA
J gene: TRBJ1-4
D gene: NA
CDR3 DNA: TGCGCCAGCAGCCAAGGGACAACGTTGACAGGACTTAATGAAAAACTGTTTTTT
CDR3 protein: CASSQGTTLTGLNEKLFF

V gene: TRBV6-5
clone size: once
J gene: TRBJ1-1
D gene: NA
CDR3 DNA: TGTGCCAGCAGGGTCGAGGGGTTCGCGAACACTGAAGCTTTCTTT
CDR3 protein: CASRVEGFANTEAFF